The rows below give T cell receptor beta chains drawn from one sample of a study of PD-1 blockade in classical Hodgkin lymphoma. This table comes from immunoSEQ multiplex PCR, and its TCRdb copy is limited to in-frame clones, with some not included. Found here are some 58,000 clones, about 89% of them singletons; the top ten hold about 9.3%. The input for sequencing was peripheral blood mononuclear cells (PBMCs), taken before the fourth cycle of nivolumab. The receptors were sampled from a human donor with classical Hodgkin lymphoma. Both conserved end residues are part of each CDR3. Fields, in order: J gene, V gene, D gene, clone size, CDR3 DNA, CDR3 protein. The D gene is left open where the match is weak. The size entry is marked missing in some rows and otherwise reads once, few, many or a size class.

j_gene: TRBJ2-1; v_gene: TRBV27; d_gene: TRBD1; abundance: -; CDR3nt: TGTGCCAGCAGTTTAGGGACAGGCGTCTACAATGAGCAGTTCTTC; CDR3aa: CASSLGTGVYNEQFF
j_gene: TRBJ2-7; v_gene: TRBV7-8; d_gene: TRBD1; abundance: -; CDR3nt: TGTGCCAGCAGCTTAGATGGGACAGGGAGGTACGAGCAGTACTTC; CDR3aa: CASSLDGTGRYEQYF
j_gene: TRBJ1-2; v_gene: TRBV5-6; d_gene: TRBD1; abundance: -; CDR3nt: TGTGCCAGCAGTTACACTCCAGGGGGCTTCTATGGCTACACCTTC; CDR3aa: CASSYTPGGFYGYTF
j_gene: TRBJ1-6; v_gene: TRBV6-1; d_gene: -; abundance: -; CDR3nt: TGTGCCAGCAGTGAAAGGGTGGCGGGGAGCTCCTATAATTCACCCCTCCACTTT; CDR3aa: CASSERVAGSSYNSPLHF
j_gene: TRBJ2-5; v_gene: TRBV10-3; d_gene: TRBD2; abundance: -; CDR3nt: TGTGCCACCCGACTAGCGGGGGGGCAAGAGACCCAGTACTTC; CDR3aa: CATRLAGGQETQYF
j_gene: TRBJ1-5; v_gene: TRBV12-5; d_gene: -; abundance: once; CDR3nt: TGTGCTAGTCGCAGGTCGGAAGATCAGCCCCAGCATTTT; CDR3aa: CASRRSEDQPQHF
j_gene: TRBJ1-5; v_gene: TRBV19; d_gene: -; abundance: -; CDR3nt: TGTGCCAGTAGACCCGTAAGGCTCTTTTACAGACAGCCCCAGCATTTT; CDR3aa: CASRPVRLFYRQPQHF
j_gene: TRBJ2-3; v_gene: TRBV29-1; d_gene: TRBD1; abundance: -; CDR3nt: TGCAGCGTTGGGACAGGGTTTAACACAGATACGCAGTATTTT; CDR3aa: CSVGTGFNTDTQYF
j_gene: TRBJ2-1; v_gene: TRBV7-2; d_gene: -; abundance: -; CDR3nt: TGTGCCATCTCACGGTACAGGGACCCAAAATCCTACAATGAGCAGTTCTTC; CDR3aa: CAISRYRDPKSYNEQFF
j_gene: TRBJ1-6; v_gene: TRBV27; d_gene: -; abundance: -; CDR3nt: TGTGCCAGCAGTTCCCGGGGTACCTATAATTCACCCCTCCACTTT; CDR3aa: CASSSRGTYNSPLHF